These 15 T cell receptor beta chains originate from one sample sequenced in a study of CD8 T cells in ankylosing spondylitis. Via MiXCR, TCRdb re-called the 5' RACE reads, giving one row per CDR3 protein. Of about 360,000 distinct CDR3 sequences listed, roughly 20% are singletons. The material sequenced was blood, either unsorted or a sorted T cell fraction (not recorded which). All receptors derive from a male donor with ankylosing spondylitis or in good health (not recorded which).

The chain links TRBV4-1 to TRBJ2-4; 8 bases are shared with TRBD1. The germline CDR1 and CDR2 sequences are MGHRA and YSYEKL. There are 16 residues in the CDR3. Trimming at V came to 4 bases and at J to 6 bases, leaving 11 bases not matched to a gene. For the CDR3, the DNA is TGCGCCAGCAGCCCCTCGACAGGGGCGGTGGGAAACATTCAGTACTTC. It encodes CASSPSTGAVGNIQYF.

This sequence joins TRBV7-2 and TRBJ1-1, with a possible D match to TRBD1 (5 bases). CDR3 length: 15 amino acids. Germline V gene data show CDR1 as SGHTA and CDR2 as FQGNSA. The V and J ends lost 1 base and 1 base respectively, with 10 bases between them. The CDR3 nucleotides are TGTGCCAGCAGCTTAGGCGTCACAGGGAACACTGAAGCTTTCTTT. This codes for CASSLGVTGNTEAFF.

This clonotype turned up a few times. V is TRBV28 and J is TRBJ2-5, with unresolved D. Germline V CDR1 and CDR2: MDHEN, SYDVKM. The V and J ends lost 2 bases and 9 bases respectively, with 7 bases between them. This CDR3 has 11 amino acids. CDR3 DNA sequence: TGTGCCAGCAGTTTAGGTGTGGCCCAGTACTTC. It specifies CASSLGVAQYF.

The chain links TRBV29-1 to TRBJ2-1; 8 bases match TRBD2. This CDR3 comprises 15 residues. Germline CDR1 SQVTM, CDR2 ANQGSEA. Trimming removed 7 bases from V and 9 bases from J; junction bases left unmatched: 17. DNA for the CDR3: TGCAGCGCCACCCCGGAGCGGGGGATCTCTGGTGAGCAGTTCTTC. It is translated as CSATPERGISGEQFF.

The chain uses TRBV12-3 or TRBV12-4 and TRBJ2-7; the D is unclear. This CDR3 comprises 12 residues. V gave up 3 bases and J gave up 5 bases, with 8 bases separating them. DNA for the CDR3: TGTGCCAGCAGTTTCATACAGAACGAGCAGTACTTC. Protein product: CASSFIQNEQYF.

V is TRBV4-2 and J is TRBJ2-1; TRBD2 agrees at 7 bases. Unmatched junction bases numbered 9, after V lost 0 bases and J lost 7 bases. This CDR3 has 16 amino acids. Germline values: CDR1 LGHNA, CDR2 YNFKEQ. CDR3 coding DNA: TGTGCCAGCAGCCAAGAAGGAACTAGCGTAACAAATGAGCAGTTCTTC. It is translated as CASSQEGTSVTNEQFF.

As regards this clonotype: A junction boundary mismatches the germline segment, possibly from a read error. The gene calls are TRBV6-5 and TRBJ2-7; possibly TRBD1 for D (6 bases). From germline, CDR1 is MNHEY and CDR2 SVGAGI. The CDR3 is 13 amino acids. The CDR3 loop reads CASTYRDTSLQYF. CDR3 in DNA: TGTGCCAGCACTTACAGGGACACTTCTCTTCAGTACTTC.

This clonotype was counted a few times. This chain connects TRBV20-1 to TRBJ1-5; no clear D. Deletions cut 3 bases from V and 6 bases from J, with 15 bases between. There are 14 residues in the CDR3. Germline CDR1 is DFQATT and CDR2 is SNEGSKA (reference sequence). The CDR3 loop is CSARPLTGGQPQHF. The CDR3 DNA is TGCAGTGCTAGGCCACTGACGGGCGGTCAGCCCCAGCATTTT.

The chain has TRBV11-1 and TRBJ2-1, with 10 bases fitting TRBD2. The germline gives CDR1 SGHAT, CDR2 FQDESV (reference sequence). V lost 5 bases and J lost 8; bases outside the gene matches: 24. The CDR3 has 20 residues. The CDR3 loop is CASSPVVSGGAEVRLYEQFF. CDR3 coding DNA: TGTGCCAGCAGCCCCGTCGTCAGCGGGGGGGCCGAGGTTCGTTTGTATGAGCAGTTCTTC.

This clonotype appeared a few times. The chain has TRBV11-2 and TRBJ2-2; TRBD1 matches at 9 bases. V was pared by 5 bases and J by 4 bases, with 8 bases of the junction left unmatched. This CDR3 spans 16 amino acids. Germline loops: CDR1 SGHAT, CDR2 FQNNGV. CDR3 nucleotide sequence: TGTGCCAGCAGCCCATGGACAGGGGAAGGCACCGGGGAGCTGTTTTTT. Amino acids: CASSPWTGEGTGELFF.

A few counts support this clonotype. V and J are TRBV27 and TRBJ2-1; no reliable D call. Germline V gene sequence: CDR1 MNHEY, CDR2 SMNVEV (reference sequence). CDR3 length: 15 amino acids. The ends were cut back, 3 bases at V and 6 bases at J, with 15 bases in the middle. CDR3 amino acids: CASSFPFVDPNEQFF. Here the CDR3 DNA reads TGTGCCAGCAGTTTCCCCTTCGTAGACCCCAATGAGCAGTTCTTC.

The V call is TRBV9, the J call TRBJ2-3; no reliable D call. The CDR3 is made up of 13 amino acids. From germline, CDR1 is SGDLS and CDR2 YYNGEE. Trimming took 1 base from V and 4 from J, leaving 7 bases between them. The CDR3 sequence: CASSVLDPDTQYF. DNA for the CDR3: TGTGCCAGCAGCGTACTAGACCCAGATACGCAGTATTTT.

This clonotype was seen repeatedly, ten times or more. The rearrangement links TRBV29-1 to TRBJ2-3; 9 bases are a match to TRBD2. The CDR3 sequence is 15 residues long. With V trimmed by 6 bases and J by 2 bases, 9 bases remained unmatched. Germline loops: CDR1 SQVTM, CDR2 ANQGSEA. The CDR3 loop is CSVDGLAHPTDTQYF. In DNA, the CDR3 is TGCAGCGTAGACGGACTAGCGCACCCCACAGATACGCAGTATTTT.

V gene TRBV29-1 combines with J gene TRBJ1-2, with TRBD1 as a possible D gene (5 bases). The length of the CDR3 is 15 residues. Trimming stripped 2 bases from V and 0 bases from J, with 13 bases between. Germline-derived CDR1 and CDR2 are SQVTM and ANQGSEA. The CDR3 sequence is CSVELGQATNYGYTF. CDR3 DNA sequence: TGCAGCGTTGAATTGGGGCAGGCGACTAACTATGGCTACACCTTC.

This clonotype has more than one count but fewer than ten. This chain joins TRBV24-1 and TRBJ2-2, with 11 bases matching TRBD1. Germline trimming cut 4 bases from V and 3 bases from J; bases unmatched to any gene: 3. Germline loops: CDR1 KGHDR, CDR2 SFDVKD. The CDR3 is 16 residues long. The DNA for the CDR3 is TGTGCCACCAGTGACCGGGACAGGGGGTACACCGGGGAGCTGTTTTTT. It yields the protein CATSDRDRGYTGELFF.